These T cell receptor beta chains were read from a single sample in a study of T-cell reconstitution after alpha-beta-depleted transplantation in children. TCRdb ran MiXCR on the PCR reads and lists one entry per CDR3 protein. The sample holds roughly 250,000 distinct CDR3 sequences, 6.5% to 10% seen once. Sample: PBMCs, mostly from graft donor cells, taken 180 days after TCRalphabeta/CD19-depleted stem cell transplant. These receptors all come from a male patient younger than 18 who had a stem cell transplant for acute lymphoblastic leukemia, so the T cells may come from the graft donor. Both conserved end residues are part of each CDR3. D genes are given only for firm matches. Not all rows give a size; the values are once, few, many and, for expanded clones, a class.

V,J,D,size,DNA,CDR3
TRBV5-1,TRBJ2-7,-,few,TGCGCCAGCAGCCCCCCGGGCCCCATGCCCTACGAGCAGTACTTC,CASSPPGPMPYEQYF
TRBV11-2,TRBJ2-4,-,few,TGTGCCAGCAGCTCCTTGACAGGGAGGGAGATAGCCAAAAACATTCAGTACTTC,CASSSLTGREIAKNIQYF
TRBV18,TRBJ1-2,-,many,TGTGCCAGCTCACCACCGTCGATTCTCTATGGCTACACCTTC,CASSPPSILYGYTF
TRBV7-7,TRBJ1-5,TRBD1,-,TGTGCCAGCATCGCTGCACACAGGGGGGGGGAAAATAGCAATCAGCCCCAGCATTTT,CASIAAHRGGENSNQPQHF
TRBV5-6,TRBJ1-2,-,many,TGTGCCAGCAGCCTTTTATCAGGAGCGGGTGGCTACACCTTC,CASSLLSGAGGYTF
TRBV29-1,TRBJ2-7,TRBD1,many,TGCAGCGTTCTGCAGGGGGCCAGCTCCTACGAGCAGTACTTC,CSVLQGASSYEQYF
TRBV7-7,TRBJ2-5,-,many,TGTGCTAGCAGCCTAAGGAGGGCAGAGACCCAGTACTTC,CASSLRRAETQYF
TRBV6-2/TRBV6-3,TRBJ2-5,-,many,TGTGCCAGCAGTTACTCAAAAGAGACCCAGTACTTC,CASSYSKETQYF
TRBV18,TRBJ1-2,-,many,TGTGCCAGCTCACCACGGAGGGAGGGTGGCTACACCTTC,CASSPRREGGYTF
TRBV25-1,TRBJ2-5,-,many,TGTGCCAGCAGTGAACGGGGCAGGCCCCAAGAGACCCAGTACTTC,CASSERGRPQETQYF
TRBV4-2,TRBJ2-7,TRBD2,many,TGTGCCAGCAGCCAAGGACTAGCGGGAGGGACGAGGACCTACGAGCAGTACTTC,CASSQGLAGGTRTYEQYF
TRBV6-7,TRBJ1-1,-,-,TGTGCCAGCAGTTACTCCGGGACACCAAACACTGAAGCTTTCTTT,CASSYSGTPNTEAFF
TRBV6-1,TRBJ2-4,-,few,TGTGCCAGCAGACCGACGGTAGCCAAAAACATTCAGTACTTC,CASRPTVAKNIQYF
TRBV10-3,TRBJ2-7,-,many,TGTGCCATCAGTGCGGGACTTATCGACACCTACGAGCAGTACTTC,CAISAGLIDTYEQYF
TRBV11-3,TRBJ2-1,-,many,TGTGCCAGCAGGTCCCTCGATGAGCAGTTCTTC,CASRSLDEQFF
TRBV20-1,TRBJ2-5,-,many,TGCAGTGCTAGAGGGCTCCGCGGGGAAGAGACCCAGTACTTC,CSARGLRGEETQYF
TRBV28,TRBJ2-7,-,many,TGTGCCAGTAAGAGCGGGCCCTCCTACGAGCAGTACTTC,CASKSGPSYEQYF